This TCR beta chain was captured in a study of blood T cell repertoires in COVID-19. Turning to the study itself: PBMCs, B-cell-depleted T cells, or T cells provided the cDNA or gDNA that made up the material.

As for this clone: The junction and the germline gene differ at one end; a read error may be behind it.

The study recruited people aged 18 to 89 years across 24 US areas. Participants were placed into cohorts based on the clinical history they reported. The CDR3 totals 15 residues. CDR1 and CDR2 (germline): SGDLS, YYNGEE. Profiled with immunoSEQ multiplex PCR; TCRdb holds only in-frame clones, not every one. Found here are roughly 190,000 clones, around four fifths of them singletons; the top ten hold roughly 12%. This sequence originates from a man aged 40-50 years who had recovered from COVID-19. Sequenced: PBMCs or T cells enriched from blood (not recorded which). This chain uses TRBV9 with TRBJ2-5; possibly TRBD2 for D (7 bases). Here the CDR3 reads CASSALGGGWETQYF. The CDR3 DNA reads as TGTGCCAGCAGCGCCCTAGGGGGGGGTTGGGAGACTCAGTACTTC.